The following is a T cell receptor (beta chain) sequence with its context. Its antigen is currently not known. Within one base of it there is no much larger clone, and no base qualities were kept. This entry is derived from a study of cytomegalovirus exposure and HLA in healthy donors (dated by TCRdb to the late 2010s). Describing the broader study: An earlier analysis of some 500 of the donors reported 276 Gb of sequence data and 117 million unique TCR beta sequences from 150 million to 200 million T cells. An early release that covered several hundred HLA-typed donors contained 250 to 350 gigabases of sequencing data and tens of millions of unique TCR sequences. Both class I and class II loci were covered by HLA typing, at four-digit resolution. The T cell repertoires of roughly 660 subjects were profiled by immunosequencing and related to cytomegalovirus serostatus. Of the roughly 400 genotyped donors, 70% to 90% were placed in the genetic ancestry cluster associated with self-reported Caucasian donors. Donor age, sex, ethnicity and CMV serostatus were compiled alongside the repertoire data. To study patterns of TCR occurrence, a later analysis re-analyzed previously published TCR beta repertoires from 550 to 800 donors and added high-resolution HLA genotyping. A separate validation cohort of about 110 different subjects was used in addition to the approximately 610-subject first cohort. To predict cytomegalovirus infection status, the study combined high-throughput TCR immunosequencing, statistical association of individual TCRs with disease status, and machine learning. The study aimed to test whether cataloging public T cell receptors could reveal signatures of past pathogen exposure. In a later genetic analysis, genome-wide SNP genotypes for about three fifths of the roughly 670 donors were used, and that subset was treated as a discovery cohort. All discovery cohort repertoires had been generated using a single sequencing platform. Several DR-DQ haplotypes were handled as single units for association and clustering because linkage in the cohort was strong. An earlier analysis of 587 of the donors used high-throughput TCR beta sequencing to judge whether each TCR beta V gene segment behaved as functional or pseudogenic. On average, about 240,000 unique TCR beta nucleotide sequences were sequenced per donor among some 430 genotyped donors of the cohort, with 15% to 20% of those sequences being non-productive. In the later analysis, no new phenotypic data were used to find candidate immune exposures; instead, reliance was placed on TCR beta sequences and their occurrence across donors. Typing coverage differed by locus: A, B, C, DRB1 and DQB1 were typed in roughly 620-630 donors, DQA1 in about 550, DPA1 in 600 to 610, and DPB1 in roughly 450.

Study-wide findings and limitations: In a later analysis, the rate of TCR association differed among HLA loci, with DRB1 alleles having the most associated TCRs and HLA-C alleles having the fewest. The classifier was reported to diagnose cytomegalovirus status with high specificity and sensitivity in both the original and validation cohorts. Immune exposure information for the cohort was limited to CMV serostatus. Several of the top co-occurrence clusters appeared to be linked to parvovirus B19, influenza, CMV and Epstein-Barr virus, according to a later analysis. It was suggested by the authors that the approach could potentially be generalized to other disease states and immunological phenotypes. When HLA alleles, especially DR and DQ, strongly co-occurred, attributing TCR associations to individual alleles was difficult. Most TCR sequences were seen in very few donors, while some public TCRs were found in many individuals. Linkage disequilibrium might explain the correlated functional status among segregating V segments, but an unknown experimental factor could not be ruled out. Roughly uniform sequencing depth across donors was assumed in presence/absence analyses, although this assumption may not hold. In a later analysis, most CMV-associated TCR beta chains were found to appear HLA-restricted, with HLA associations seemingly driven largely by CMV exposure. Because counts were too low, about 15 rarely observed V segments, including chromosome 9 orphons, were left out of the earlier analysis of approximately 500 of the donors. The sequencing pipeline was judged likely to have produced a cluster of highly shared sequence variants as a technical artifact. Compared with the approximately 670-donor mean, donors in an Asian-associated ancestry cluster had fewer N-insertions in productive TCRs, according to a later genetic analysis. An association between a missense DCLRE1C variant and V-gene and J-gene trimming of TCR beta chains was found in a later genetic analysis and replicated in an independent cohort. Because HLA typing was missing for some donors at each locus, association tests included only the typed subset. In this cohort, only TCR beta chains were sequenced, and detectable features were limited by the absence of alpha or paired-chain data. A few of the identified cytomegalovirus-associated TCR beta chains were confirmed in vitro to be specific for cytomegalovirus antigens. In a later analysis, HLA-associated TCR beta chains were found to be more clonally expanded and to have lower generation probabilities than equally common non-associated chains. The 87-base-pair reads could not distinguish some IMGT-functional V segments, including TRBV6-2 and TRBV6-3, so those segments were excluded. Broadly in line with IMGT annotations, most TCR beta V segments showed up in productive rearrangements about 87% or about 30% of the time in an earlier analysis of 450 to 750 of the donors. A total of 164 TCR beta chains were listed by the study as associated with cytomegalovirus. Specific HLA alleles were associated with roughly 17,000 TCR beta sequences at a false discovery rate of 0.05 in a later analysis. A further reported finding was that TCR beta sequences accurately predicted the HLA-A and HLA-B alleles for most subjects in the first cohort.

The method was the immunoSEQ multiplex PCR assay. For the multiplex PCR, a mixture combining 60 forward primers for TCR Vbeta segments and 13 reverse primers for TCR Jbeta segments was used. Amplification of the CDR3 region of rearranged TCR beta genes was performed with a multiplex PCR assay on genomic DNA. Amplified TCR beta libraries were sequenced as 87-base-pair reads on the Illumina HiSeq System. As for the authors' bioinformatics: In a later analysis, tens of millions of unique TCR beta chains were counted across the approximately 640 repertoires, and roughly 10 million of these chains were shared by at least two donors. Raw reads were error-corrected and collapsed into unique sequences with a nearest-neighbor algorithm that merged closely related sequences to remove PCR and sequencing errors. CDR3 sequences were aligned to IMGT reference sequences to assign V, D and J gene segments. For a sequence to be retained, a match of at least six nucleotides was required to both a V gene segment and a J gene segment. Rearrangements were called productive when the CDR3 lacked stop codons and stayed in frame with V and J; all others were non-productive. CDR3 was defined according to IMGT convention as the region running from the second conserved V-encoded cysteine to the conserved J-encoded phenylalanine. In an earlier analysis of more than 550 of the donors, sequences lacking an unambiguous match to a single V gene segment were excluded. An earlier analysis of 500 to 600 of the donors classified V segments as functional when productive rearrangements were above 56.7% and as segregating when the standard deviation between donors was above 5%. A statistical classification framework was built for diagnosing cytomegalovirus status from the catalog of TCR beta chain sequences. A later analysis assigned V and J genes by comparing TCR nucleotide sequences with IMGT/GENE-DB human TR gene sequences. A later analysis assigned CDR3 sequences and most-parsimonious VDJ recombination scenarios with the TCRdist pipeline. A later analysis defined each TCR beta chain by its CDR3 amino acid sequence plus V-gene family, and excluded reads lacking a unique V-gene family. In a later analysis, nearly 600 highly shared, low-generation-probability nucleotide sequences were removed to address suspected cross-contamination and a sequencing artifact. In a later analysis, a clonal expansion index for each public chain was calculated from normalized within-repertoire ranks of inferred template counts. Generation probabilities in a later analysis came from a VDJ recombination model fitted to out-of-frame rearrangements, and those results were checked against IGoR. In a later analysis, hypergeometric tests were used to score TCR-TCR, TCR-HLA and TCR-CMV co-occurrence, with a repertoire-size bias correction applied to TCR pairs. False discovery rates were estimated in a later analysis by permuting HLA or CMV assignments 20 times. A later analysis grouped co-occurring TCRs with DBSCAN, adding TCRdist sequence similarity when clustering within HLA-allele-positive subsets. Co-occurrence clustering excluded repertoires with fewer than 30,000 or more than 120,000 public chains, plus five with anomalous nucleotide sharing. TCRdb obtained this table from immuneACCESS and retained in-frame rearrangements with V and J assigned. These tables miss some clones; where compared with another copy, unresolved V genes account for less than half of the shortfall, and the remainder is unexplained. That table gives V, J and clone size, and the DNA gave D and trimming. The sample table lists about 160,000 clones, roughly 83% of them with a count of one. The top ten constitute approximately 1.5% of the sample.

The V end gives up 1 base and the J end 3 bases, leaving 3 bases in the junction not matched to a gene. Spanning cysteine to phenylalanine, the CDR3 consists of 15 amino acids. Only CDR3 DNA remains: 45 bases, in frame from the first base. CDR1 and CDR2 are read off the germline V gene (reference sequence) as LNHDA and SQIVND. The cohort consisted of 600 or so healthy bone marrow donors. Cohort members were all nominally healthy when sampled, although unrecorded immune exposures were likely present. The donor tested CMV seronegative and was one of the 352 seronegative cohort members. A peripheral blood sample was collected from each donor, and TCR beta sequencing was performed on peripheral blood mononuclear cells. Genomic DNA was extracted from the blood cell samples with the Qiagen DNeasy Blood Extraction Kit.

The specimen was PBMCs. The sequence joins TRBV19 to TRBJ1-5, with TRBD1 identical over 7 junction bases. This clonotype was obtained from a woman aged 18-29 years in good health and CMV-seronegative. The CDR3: CASSIAGGPNQPQHF. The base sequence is TGTGCCAGTAGTATAGCAGGGGGACCCAATCAGCCCCAGCATTTT. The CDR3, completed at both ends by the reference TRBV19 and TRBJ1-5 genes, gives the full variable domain DGGITQSPKYLFRKEGQNVTLSCEQNLNHDAMYWYRQDPGQGLRLIYYSQIVNDFQKGDIAEGYSVSREKKESFPLTVTSAQKNPTAFYLCASSIAGGPNQPQHFGDGTRLSIL.